The 6 T cell receptor gamma chains in this list originate from one sample, sequenced in a study of Vδ1+ human thymocytes. Broader study findings: Highly polyclonal TRG and TRD repertoires with Gaussian CDR3 length distributions appeared in thymus.

No antigen has been assigned to these receptors. The template was reverse-transcribed extracted RNA. Pooled V-gene forward primers with one constant-region reverse primer generated the CDR3 amplicons by multiplex PCR. TCRdb called clones from the multiplex PCR reads again using CATT. This table holds more than 8,000 gamma-chain clones, roughly 50% found once. Sequencing was done on a sample of Vdelta1+ gamma-delta thymocytes from the thymus. As for subset: FACS-sorted CD3+ TCRalphabeta- TCRVdelta1+ TCRVdelta2- thymocytes. Receptor source: a girl less than two years old who had congenital heart surgery.

The chain combines TRGV2 with TRGJ1 or TRGJ2. Here the J gene was assigned by germline matching of the DNA, as TCRdb has none. CDR3 size: 13 residues. CDR1 is EGSNGY and CDR2 is YDSYNSKV in the germline V gene. The V and J ends lost 1 base and 10 bases, in that order; junction bases with no gene match: 10. CDR3 loop: CATWDGHTIKKLF. Written as DNA, the CDR3 is TGTGCCACCTGGGACGGCCACACGATAAAGAAACTCTTT.

This chain links TRGV2 with TRGJ1 or TRGJ2. Germline V gene data show CDR1 as EGSNGY and CDR2 as YDSYNSKV. The CDR3 sequence is 13 residues long. The ends lost 3 bases at V and 5 bases at J; junction bases unmatched: 7. The CDR3 DNA follows: TGTGCCACCTGGGACCCGAGAAATTATAAGAAACTCTTT. This gives the protein CATWDPRNYKKLF.

There are a few counts of this clone. The V gene is TRGV3, the J gene TRGJ1 or TRGJ2. V lost 0 bases and J lost 9; bases outside the gene matches: 11. There are 14 residues in the CDR3. Germline-derived CDR1 and CDR2 are VTNTFY and YDVSTARD (reference sequence). Here the CDR3 DNA reads TGTGCCACCTGGGACAGGCTTTGGTACGGTAAGAAACTCTTT. Its translation: CATWDRLWYGKKLF.

This clone turned up a few times. The chain is built from TRGV2 and TRGJ1 or TRGJ2. No J gene was available from TCRdb, and it was assigned here by a germline match of the DNA. The CDR3 covers 13 residues. The ends lost 1 base at V and 10 bases at J; junction bases unmatched: 10. From germline, CDR1 is EGSNGY and CDR2 YDSYNSKV. CDR3 loop: CATWDGPQEKKLF. The CDR3 DNA reads TGTGCCACCTGGGACGGCCCCCAGGAGAAGAAACTCTTT.

The chain combines TRGV3 with TRGJ1 or TRGJ2. V lost 1 base to trimming and J lost 2 bases; unmatched junction nucleotides: 5. Germline V CDR1 and CDR2: VTNTFY, YDVSTARD (reference sequence). The CDR3 extends over 14 amino acids. The CDR3 spells CATWDSGDYYKKLF. The CDR3 nucleotides read TGTGCCACCTGGGACAGCGGGGATTATTATAAGAAACTCTTT.

The chain links TRGV8 to TRGJ1 or TRGJ2. The J gene is not listed in TCRdb, so it was assigned here from a DNA match to germline. Germline loops: CDR1 VENAVY, CDR2 YDSYNSRV. The CDR3 loop spans 12 amino acids. V lost 3 bases, J lost 5 bases, and 4 bases stayed unmatched. This CDR3 is CATWDRDYKKLF. CDR3 DNA sequence: TGTGCCACCTGGGATCGAGATTATAAGAAACTCTTT.